The 21 T cell receptor beta chains reported below all come from one sample, sequenced in a study of T cell responses to AZD1222 COVID-19 vaccine. TCRdb's table, derived via immunoSEQ multiplex PCR, lists solely in-frame clones and lacks some. Altogether some 110,000 clones are present, 85% being singletons, with the ten largest covering just under 4.5%. The material was peripheral blood, obtained 28 days after the second AZD1222 dose. These receptors all stem from an adult who received the AZD1222 COVID-19 vaccine.

This clone showed up just a few times. The V and J genes are TRBV5-1 and TRBJ2-5; weak D call: TRBD2 (6 bases). Deletions cut 4 bases from V and 3 bases from J, with 13 bases between. CDR1 and CDR2 (germline): SGHRS, YFSETQ. This CDR3 has 14 residues. DNA for the CDR3: TGCGCCAGCAGCCCGGGACTCTCGGAAGAGACCCAGTACTTC. It codes for CASSPGLSEETQYF. Complete variable domain (other parts from reference TRBV5-1 and TRBJ2-5): KAGVTQTPRYLIKTRGQQVTLSCSPISGHRSVSWYQQTPGQGLQFLFEYFSETQRNKGNFPGRFSGRQFSNSRSEMNVSTLELGDSALYLCASSPGLSEETQYFGPGTRLLVL.

V is TRBV11-3 and J is TRBJ2-7; TRBD1 matches at 10 bases. CDR3 length equals 15 residues. Looked up from germline, CDR1 is SGHNT and CDR2 is YENEEA. Losses at the gene ends were 5 bases for V and 2 bases for J; bases not matched to a gene: 6. Here the CDR3 reads CASSARDRGPYEQYF. The DNA of the CDR3 is TGTGCCAGCAGCGCCCGGGACAGGGGCCCCTACGAGCAGTACTTC. Together with reference TRBV11-3 and TRBJ2-7, the CDR3 gives the full variable domain: EAGVVQSPRYKIIEKKQPVAFWCNPISGHNTLYWYLQNLGQGPELLIRYENEEAVDDSQLPKDRFSAERLKGVDSTLKIQPAELGDSAVYLCASSARDRGPYEQYFGPGTRLTVT.

V usage is TRBV20-1 and J usage is TRBJ1-2, with D possibly matching TRBD1 (5 bases). V lost 7 bases and J lost 8, with 14 bases in between. The CDR3 length is 11 residues. The germline V gene encodes CDR1 DFQATT and CDR2 SNEGSKA (reference sequence). As DNA, the CDR3 is TGCAGTGGAAAACTGGGGCACGGCTACACCTTC. This sequence encodes CSGKLGHGYTF.

This clone was observed once. This chain uses TRBV6-2 or TRBV6-3 with TRBJ2-5; D is unclear. The CDR3 spans 12 residues. Trimming took off 6 bases at V and 2 bases at J, with 7 bases between the two ends. Germline CDR1 reads MNHEY; CDR2 reads SVGEGT. In DNA, the CDR3 is TGTGCCAGCAGCCGGACGCAAGAGACCCAGTACTTC. As protein: CASSRTQETQYF.

This clone was detected only a few times. The same CDR3 arises from other DNA sequences in this sample as well. The chain joins TRBV7-3 to TRBJ2-2; no definite D call. The CDR3 extends over 12 amino acids. Trimming stripped 6 bases from V and 2 bases from J, with 4 bases between. Germline loops: CDR1 SGHTA, CDR2 FQGTGA. The CDR3: CASSLNTGELFF. The CDR3 bases are TGTGCCAGCAGTCTCAACACCGGGGAGCTGTTTTTT.

This rearrangement joins TRBV5-1 to TRBJ1-2, with D possibly matching TRBD1 (5 bases). From germline, CDR1 is SGHRS and CDR2 YFSETQ. The CDR3 sequence is 15 residues long. Deletions cut 5 bases from V and 4 bases from J, with 18 bases between. CDR3 in amino acids: CASSSDSSPRYGYTF. CDR3 nucleotide sequence: TGCGCCAGCAGTTCCGACAGTTCTCCTCGCTATGGCTACACCTTC.

V gene TRBV18 combines with J gene TRBJ2-1; unclear D gene. CDR3 size: 12 residues. With 3 bases removed from V and 9 bases from J, the gap between germline ends came to 9 bases. Germline loops: CDR1 KGHSH, CDR2 LQKENI. The CDR3: CASSPSWGEQFF. DNA for the CDR3: TGTGCCAGCTCACCCTCGTGGGGTGAGCAGTTCTTC.

The chain combines TRBV6-5 with TRBJ1-2; D is unclear. CDR1 MNHEY and CDR2 SVGAGI come from the germline V gene. The CDR3 extends over 15 amino acids. Trimming removed 4 bases from V and 3 bases from J, with 15 bases in between. The CDR3 is CASSSQNAKDYGYTF. The CDR3 DNA follows: TGTGCCAGCAGTTCGCAGAACGCTAAGGACTATGGCTACACCTTC.

This chain links TRBV10-3 with TRBJ2-1; 9 bases map to TRBD1. V lost 10 bases to trimming and J lost 4 bases; unmatched junction nucleotides: 8. The CDR3 extends over 14 amino acids. Germline V gene data show CDR1 as ENHRY and CDR2 as SYGVKD. The CDR3 DNA follows: TGTGCCAACGGCCCGGGACAGGGTTACAATGAGCAGTTCTTC. Residues: CANGPGQGYNEQFF.

This chain uses TRBV9 with TRBJ2-7, with 7 bases matching TRBD2. This CDR3 contains 13 residues. CDR1 SGDLS and CDR2 YYNGEE come from the germline V gene. V shed 0 bases, J shed 5 bases, and the junction held 2 bases outside the gene matches. CDR3 DNA: TGTGCCAGCAGCGTAGGGGGAGGGAACGAGCAGTACTTC. Protein sequence: CASSVGGGNEQYF.

The chain recombines TRBV18 with TRBJ1-3; D gene ambiguous. Deletions cut 1 base from V and 0 bases from J, with 10 bases between. The CDR3 sequence is 16 residues long. CDR1 and CDR2 (germline): KGHSH, LQKENI. The CDR3 DNA is TGTGCCAGCTCACCACTCTCGGGAACCTCTGGAAACACCATATATTTT. Its protein is CASSPLSGTSGNTIYF.

The chain joins TRBV29-1 to TRBJ1-5; D call uncertain. Germline CDR1 reads SQVTM; CDR2 reads ANQGSEA. This CDR3 is 13 amino acids long. Trimming pared 2 bases from V and 5 bases from J, leaving 10 bases between. CDR3 protein: CSVETGSYQPQHF. As DNA, the CDR3 is TGCAGCGTTGAAACTGGCAGCTATCAGCCCCAGCATTTT.

This chain connects TRBV2 to TRBJ1-6, with a possible D match to TRBD1 (5 bases). Trimming took 5 bases from V and 6 from J, leaving 14 bases between them. The CDR3 contains 15 residues. The germline CDR1 and CDR2 sequences are SNHLY and FYNNEI. CDR3 loop: CASSLRGGGNSPLHF. CDR3 bases: TGTGCCAGCAGTTTACGGGGTGGGGGTAATTCACCCCTCCACTTT.

V gene TRBV4-1 combines with J gene TRBJ1-5, with unresolved D. In germline, CDR1 is MGHRA, CDR2 YSYEKL. The CDR3 has 14 amino acids. With 3 bases removed from V and 3 bases from J, the gap between germline ends came to 9 bases. CDR3: CASSQDGLNQPQHF. CDR3 coding DNA: TGCGCCAGCAGCCAGGACGGACTCAATCAGCCCCAGCATTTT.

The chain links TRBV5-1 to TRBJ1-2; no definite D call. The germline V gene encodes CDR1 SGHRS and CDR2 YFSETQ. CDR3 length: 13 amino acids. V was pared by 2 bases and J by 3 bases, with 8 bases between. The CDR3 protein is CASSFSGDYGYTF. CDR3 nucleotides: TGCGCCAGCAGCTTTTCCGGAGACTATGGCTACACCTTC.

This clone was counted between two and nine times. The J gene is TRBJ2-2, the V gene TRBV5-1, with a possible D match to TRBD2 (5 bases). The CDR3 has 16 residues. Germline V gene data show CDR1 as SGHRS and CDR2 as YFSETQ. The ends were cut back, 0 bases at V and 6 bases at J, with 15 bases in the middle. The CDR3 DNA is TGCGCCAGCAGCTTGGCCGAGGCAGCCGGGGCCGGGGAGCTGTTTTTT. The encoded protein is CASSLAEAAGAGELFF.

The chain carries TRBV6-5 and TRBJ1-5, with a tentative D call TRBD1 (5 bases). The CDR3 totals 15 residues. Germline CDR1 and CDR2: MNHEY and SVGAGI. Trimming left V 6 bases short and J 5 bases short, with 17 bases between. DNA of the CDR3: TGTGCCAGCAGCCGACAATCAGGGCGCGATCAGCCCCAGCATTTT. This encodes CASSRQSGRDQPQHF.

The V call is TRBV6-2 or TRBV6-3, the J call TRBJ2-2; 9 nucleotides align to TRBD1. The germline CDR1 and CDR2 sequences are MNHEY and SVGEGT. This CDR3 region has 15 residues. The J segment lost 5 bases and the V segment lost 5 bases, leaving 6 bases of the junction unmatched. The CDR3 spells CASSPGTGYTGELFF. CDR3 DNA sequence: TGTGCCAGCAGTCCCGGGACAGGGTATACCGGGGAGCTGTTTTTT.

V and J are TRBV6-4 and TRBJ2-1; 10 positions agree with TRBD2. V shed 2 bases and J 4 bases; nucleotides not matched to a gene: 8. The CDR3 length is 17 residues. Per the germline V gene, CDR1 is MRHNA and CDR2 is SNTAGT. The CDR3 DNA reads TGTGCCAGCAGTGACGGCGCTAGCGGGGGCCCGTACAATGAGCAGTTCTTC. Amino acid sequence: CASSDGASGGPYNEQFF.

V and J are TRBV6-5 and TRBJ2-1, with 14 bases identical to TRBD2. The CDR3 is 14 residues long. The J segment lost 10 bases and the V segment lost 6 bases, leaving 5 bases of the junction unmatched. The germline V gene encodes CDR1 MNHEY and CDR2 SVGAGI. In nucleotides, the CDR3 is TGTGCCAGCAGGACTAGCGGGGGGGCTGAGGAGCAGTTCTTC. Translation: CASRTSGGAEEQFF.

This chain links TRBV11-2 with TRBJ1-2; D is possibly TRBD1 (5 bases). This CDR3 is built from 18 residues. CDR1 and CDR2 from the germline V gene are SGHAT and FQNNGV. V dropped 1 base and J dropped 2 bases, with 20 bases sitting between them. This CDR3 is CASSLGRGLSRENYGYTF. CDR3 DNA sequence: TGTGCCAGCAGCTTAGGGCGGGGACTATCTCGGGAAAACTATGGCTACACCTTC. Full variable domain (rest looked up from reference TRBV11-2 and TRBJ1-2): EAGVAQSPRYKIIEKRQSVAFWCNPISGHATLYWYQQILGQGPKLLIQFQNNGVVDDSQLPKDRFSAERLKGVDSTLKIQPAKLEDSAVYLCASSLGRGLSRENYGYTFGSGTRLTVV.